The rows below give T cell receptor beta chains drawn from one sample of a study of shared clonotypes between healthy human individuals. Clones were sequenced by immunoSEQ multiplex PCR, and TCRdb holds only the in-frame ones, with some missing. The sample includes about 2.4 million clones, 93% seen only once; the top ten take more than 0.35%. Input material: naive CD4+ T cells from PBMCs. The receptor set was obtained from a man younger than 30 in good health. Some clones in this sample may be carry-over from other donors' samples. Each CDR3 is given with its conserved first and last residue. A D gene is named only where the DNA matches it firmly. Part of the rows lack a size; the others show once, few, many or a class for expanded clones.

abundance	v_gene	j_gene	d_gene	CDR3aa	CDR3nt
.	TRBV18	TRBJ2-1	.	CASSPQYYNEQFF	TGTGCCAGCTCACCGCAGTACTACAATGAGCAGTTCTTC
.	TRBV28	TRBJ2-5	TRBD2	CASSLTSGRVETQYF	TGTGCCAGCTCCCTTACTAGCGGGAGGGTGGAGACCCAGTACTTC
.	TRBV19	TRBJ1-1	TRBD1	CASSKVTGGFTEAFF	TGTGCCAGTAGTAAGGTTACAGGGGGCTTCACTGAAGCTTTCTTT
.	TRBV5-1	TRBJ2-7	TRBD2	CASSFQILAGPSYEQYF	TGCGCCAGCAGCTTTCAGATACTAGCGGGTCCCTCCTACGAGCAGTACTTC
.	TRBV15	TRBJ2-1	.	CATSRRPVLSHNEQFF	TGTGCCACCAGCAGACGTCCAGTTCTGTCGCACAATGAGCAGTTCTTC
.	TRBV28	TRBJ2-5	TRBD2	CASSSTSGRKTQYF	TGTGCCAGCAGTTCAACTAGCGGGAGAAAGACCCAGTACTTC
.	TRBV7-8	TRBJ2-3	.	CASSPAGSPWDTQYF	TGTGCCAGCAGCCCAGCCGGGTCTCCGTGGGATACGCAGTATTTT
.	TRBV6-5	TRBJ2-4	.	CASSPTGNIQYF	TGTGCCAGCAGTCCGACGGGAAACATTCAGTACTTC
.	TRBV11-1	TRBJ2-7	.	CASSKIKGRPVGEQYF	TGTGCCAGCAGCAAGATAAAGGGACGACCAGTTGGGGAGCAGTACTTC
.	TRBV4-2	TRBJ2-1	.	CASSQGAGSSYNEQFF	TGTGCCAGCAGCCAGGGAGCAGGGAGCTCCTACAATGAGCAGTTCTTC
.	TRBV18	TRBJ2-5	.	CASSPLTEVAETQYF	TGTGCCAGCTCACCATTAACTGAGGTTGCAGAGACCCAGTACTTC
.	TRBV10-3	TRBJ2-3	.	CAISESADTQYF	TGTGCCATCAGTGAGTCGGCAGATACGCAGTATTTT
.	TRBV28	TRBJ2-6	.	CAIGPGVAGANVLTF	TGTGCCATAGGACCGGGGGTCGCTGGGGCCAACGTCCTGACTTTC
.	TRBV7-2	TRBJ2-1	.	CASTSAGWGRYNEQFF	TGTGCCAGCACTTCCGCGGGGTGGGGGCGCTACAATGAGCAGTTCTTC
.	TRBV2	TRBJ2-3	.	CASQRSGGTDTQYF	TGTGCCAGTCAGCGTAGCGGAGGGACAGATACGCAGTATTTT
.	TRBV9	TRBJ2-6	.	CASSVAATGANVLTF	TGTGCCAGCAGCGTAGCGGCAACTGGGGCCAACGTCCTGACTTTC
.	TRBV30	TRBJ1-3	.	CAWSGGKVRRSGNTIYF	TGTGCCTGGAGTGGGGGCAAGGTTCGGAGGTCTGGAAACACCATATATTTT
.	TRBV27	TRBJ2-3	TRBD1	CASSLSPPRTGRTDTQYF	TGTGCCAGCAGTTTAAGCCCCCCACGGACAGGGCGCACAGATACGCAGTATTTT
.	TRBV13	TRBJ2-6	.	CASTAKTTGANVLTF	TGTGCCAGCACCGCCAAGACAACTGGGGCCAACGTCCTGACTTTC
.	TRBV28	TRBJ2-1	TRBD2	CASRTSGSGYEQFF	TGTGCCAGCAGGACTAGCGGGAGCGGGTATGAGCAGTTCTTC
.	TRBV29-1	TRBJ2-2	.	CSAQTPHLNTGELFF	TGCAGCGCCCAAACCCCCCACTTGAACACCGGGGAGCTGTTTTTT
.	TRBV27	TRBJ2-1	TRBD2	CASSGSGDYNEQFF	TGTGCCAGCAGTGGTAGCGGGGACTACAATGAGCAGTTCTTC
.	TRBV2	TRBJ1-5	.	CASNIHRQPQHF	TGTGCCAGCAATATACATCGACAGCCCCAGCATTTT
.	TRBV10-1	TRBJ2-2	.	CASSEGISTGELFF	TGCGCCAGCAGTGAGGGTATATCTACCGGGGAGCTGTTTTTT
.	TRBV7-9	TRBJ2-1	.	CASSPPHTGVSYNEQFF	TGTGCCAGCAGCCCACCCCACACAGGAGTCTCCTACAATGAGCAGTTCTTC
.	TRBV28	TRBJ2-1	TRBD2	CASSLRTSGWTSDEQFF	TGTGCCAGCAGCCTTAGGACTAGCGGATGGACCTCGGATGAGCAGTTCTTC
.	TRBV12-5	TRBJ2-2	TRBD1	CASGLGDRGVTGELFF	TGTGCTAGTGGTTTGGGGGACAGGGGAGTCACCGGGGAGCTGTTTTTT
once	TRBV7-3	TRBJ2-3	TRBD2	CASSPQPPLAGYTDTQYF	TGTGCCAGCAGCCCACAGCCCCCACTAGCGGGGTACACAGATACGCAGTATTTT
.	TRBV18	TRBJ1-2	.	CASSPTQNFNYGYTF	TGTGCCAGCTCACCTACACAGAACTTTAACTATGGCTACACCTTC
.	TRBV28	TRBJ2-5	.	CASSLAGTETQYF	TGTGCCAGCAGTTTGGCGGGGACAGAGACCCAGTACTTC
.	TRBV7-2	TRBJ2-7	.	CASSTGTGSYEQYF	TGTGCCAGCAGCACTGGGACGGGCTCCTACGAGCAGTACTTC
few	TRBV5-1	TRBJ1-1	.	CASSFREDVRAFF	TGCGCCAGCAGTTTCCGAGAGGACGTGCGAGCTTTCTTT
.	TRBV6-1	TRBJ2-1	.	CASRVTPLTYNEQFF	TGTGCCAGCAGAGTCACCCCTTTAACGTACAATGAGCAGTTCTTC
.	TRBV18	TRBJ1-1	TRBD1	CASTSTTGDTEAFF	TGTGCCTCTACTTCGACCACAGGGGACACTGAAGCTTTCTTT
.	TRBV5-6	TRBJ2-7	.	CASSLRGYEQYF	TGTGCCAGCAGCTTGCGGGGTTACGAGCAGTACTTC
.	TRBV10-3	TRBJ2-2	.	CAISALGGTGELFF	TGTGCCATCAGTGCCCTGGGAGGCACCGGGGAGCTGTTTTTT
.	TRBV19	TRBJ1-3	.	CASSQSRSPGNTIYF	TGTGCCAGTAGTCAAAGCAGGAGCCCGGGAAACACCATATATTTT
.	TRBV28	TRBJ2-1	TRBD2	CASNRLAVNNEQFF	TGTGCCAGCAATCGACTAGCGGTGAACAATGAGCAGTTCTTC
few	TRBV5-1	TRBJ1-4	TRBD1	CASSSDRGEKLFF	TGCGCCAGCAGCTCTGACAGGGGGGAAAAACTGTTTTTT
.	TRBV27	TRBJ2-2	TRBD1	CASSSPTGRPTGELFF	TGTGCCAGCAGTTCCCCGACAGGGCGACCCACCGGGGAGCTGTTTTTT
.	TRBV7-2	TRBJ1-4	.	CASSLYWGAPIVKLFF	TGTGCCAGCAGCTTATATTGGGGGGCGCCGATCGTTAAACTGTTTTTT
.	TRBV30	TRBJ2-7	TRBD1	CAWSGTGEQYF	TGTGCCTGGAGTGGGACAGGCGAGCAGTACTTC
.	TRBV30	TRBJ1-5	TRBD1	CAWSQDRDQPQHF	TGTGCCTGGAGTCAAGACAGGGACCAGCCCCAGCATTTT
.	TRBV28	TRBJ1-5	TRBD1	CASSPRTGSNQPQHF	TGTGCCAGCAGTCCCAGGACAGGCTCAAATCAGCCCCAGCATTTT
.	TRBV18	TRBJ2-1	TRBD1	CASSREQGGPGQFF	TGTGCCAGCTCAAGGGAACAGGGGGGCCCAGGGCAGTTCTTC
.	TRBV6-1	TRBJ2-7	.	CASSDGRAREQYF	TGTGCCAGCAGTGATGGTCGAGCGAGAGAGCAGTACTTC